This TCR beta chain emerged from a study of shared clonotypes between healthy human individuals. The CDR3 sequence is 13 residues long. Deletions cut 0 bases from V and 1 base from J, with 4 bases between. Germline V gene lookup returns CDR1 SGHKS and CDR2 YYEKEE (reference sequence). Clones were sequenced by immunoSEQ multiplex PCR, and TCRdb holds only the in-frame ones, with some missing. The data show roughly 1 million clones, with 78% seen just once and 0.5% to 0.6% held by the top ten. Sequenced material: memory CD4+ T cells from PBMCs. Subset here: CD45RA-negative fraction. This chain links TRBV5-5 with TRBJ1-1; D not resolved. This TCR derives from a man aged 18 to 29 in good health. Some clones in this sample may be carry-over from other donors' samples. This CDR3 is CASSLGPNTEAFF. CDR3 in DNA: TGTGCCAGCAGCTTGGGGCCGAACACTGAAGCTTTCTTT. Complete variable domain (other parts from reference TRBV5-5 and TRBJ1-1): DAGVTQSPTHLIKTRGQQVTLRCSPISGHKSVSWYQQVLGQGPQFIFQYYEKEERGRGNFPDRFSARQFPNYSSELNVNALLLGDSALYLCASSLGPNTEAFFGQGTRLTVV.